These 10 T cell receptor beta chains were sequenced from one sample in a study of Ad26.COV2.S vaccination and SARS-CoV-2 variants. The repertoire was sequenced with immunoSEQ multiplex PCR; TCRdb's copy has only in-frame clones and lacks some. The sample carries a few hundred thousand clones, approximately 88% recorded once. Treatment given: around 19 received Ad26.COV2.S at low or high dose, single or two shots; 5 received placebo; per-sample allocation not given. The samples were gathered on day 63 after the first injection of vaccine or placebo. Sequenced here: peripheral blood, sampled in a trial of Ad26.COV2.S vaccine versus placebo. The source is a person aged 18-60 years who received the Ad26.COV2.S COVID-19 vaccine or a placebo.

A single count supports this clone. The J gene is TRBJ2-3, the V gene TRBV5-6; 14 bases fit TRBD2. The trim removed 4 bases at V and 2 bases at J, leaving 6 bases unmatched. The germline V gene has CDR1 SGHDT and CDR2 YYEEEE. This CDR3 contains 17 residues. CDR3 region: CASSLSGLAGATDTQYF. In DNA, the CDR3 is TGTGCCAGCAGCCTCTCGGGACTAGCGGGGGCCACAGATACGCAGTATTTT.

The chain uses TRBV7-9 and TRBJ1-5; the D gene is possibly TRBD1 (5 bases). This CDR3 spans 13 amino acids. The germline V gene has CDR1 SEHNR and CDR2 FQNEAQ (reference sequence). The germline V and J ends were trimmed by 7 bases and 2 bases, with 9 bases remaining between them. The DNA for the CDR3 is TGTGCCAGCACCCCGGGGGGCAATCAGCCCCAGCATTTT. Encoded protein: CASTPGGNQPQHF. The full variable domain, completed using reference TRBV7-9 and TRBJ1-5, is DTGVSQNPRHKITKRGQNVTFRCDPISEHNRLYWYRQTLGQGPEFLTYFQNEAQLEKSRLLSDRFSAERPKGSFSTLEIQRTEQGDSAMYLCASTPGGNQPQHFGDGTRLSIL.

This sequence joins TRBV18 and TRBJ1-5; a weak D match, TRBD1 (5 bases). The CDR3 sequence is 14 residues long. V lost 3 bases and J lost 6, with 12 bases in between. Looked up from germline, CDR1 is KGHSH and CDR2 is LQKENI. DNA of the CDR3: TGTGCCAGCTCACCTACAGAGAGGGGTCAGCCCCAGCATTTT. It encodes CASSPTERGQPQHF.

The genes are TRBV6-2 or TRBV6-3 and TRBJ2-1, with 8 bases fitting TRBD2. CDR1 is MNHEY and CDR2 is SVGEGT in the germline V gene. The CDR3 runs 16 residues. V shed 7 bases and J 4 bases; nucleotides not matched to a gene: 12. This CDR3 is CASNPTSRGGYNEQFF. The CDR3 nucleotides read TGTGCCAGCAACCCTACTAGCCGGGGGGGGTACAATGAGCAGTTCTTC.

The rearrangement joins TRBV3-1 (or the pseudogene TRBV3-2) to TRBJ2-6; D remains ambiguous. Germline loops: CDR1 LGHDT, CDR2 YNNKEL (reference sequence). The CDR3 totals 15 residues. Trimming shortened V by 4 bases and J by 0 bases, and 7 bases separated the two germline ends. CDR3 in amino acids: CASSPQRSGANVLTF. The CDR3 DNA sequence: TGTGCCAGCAGCCCACAACGCTCTGGGGCCAACGTCCTGACTTTC.

V and J are TRBV7-8 and TRBJ1-3; D gene uncertain. V dropped 5 bases and J dropped 2 bases, with 10 bases sitting between them. This CDR3 region has 14 residues. Germline values: CDR1 SGHVS, CDR2 FQNEAQ. The CDR3, as DNA: TGTGCCAGCAGCCTAGTTCATCCTGGAAACACCATATATTTT. Translating it yields CASSLVHPGNTIYF.

This clone has more than one count but fewer than ten. This chain joins TRBV27 and TRBJ2-1; no firm D call. Germline CDR1 and CDR2: MNHEY and SMNVEV (reference sequence). The CDR3 is made up of 10 amino acids. V was clipped by 10 bases and J by 5 bases, with 6 bases between them. The CDR3 reads CATTHNEQFF. CDR3 in DNA: TGTGCCACCACACACAATGAGCAGTTCTTC.

The V call is TRBV2, the J call TRBJ1-5; D is unresolved. The CDR3 spans 16 residues. The germline gives CDR1 SNHLY, CDR2 FYNNEI. Trimming shortened V by 5 bases and J by 0 bases, and 14 bases separated the two germline ends. The CDR3 region is CASSWFPPNSNQPQHF. The CDR3 nucleotides are TGTGCCAGCAGTTGGTTTCCTCCCAATAGCAATCAGCCCCAGCATTTT.

The table lists this clone with a count of one. The chain carries TRBV6-2 or TRBV6-3 and TRBJ2-3; TRBD2 matches at 11 bases. The V and J ends lost 6 bases and 7 bases, in that order; junction bases with no gene match: 9. The CDR3 runs 15 residues. Looked up from germline, CDR1 is MNHEY and CDR2 is SVGEGT. In nucleotides, the CDR3 is TGTGCCAGCAGCCATTCTACTAGCGGGGGAAATACGCAGTATTTT. Amino acid sequence: CASSHSTSGGNTQYF.

The count of this clone is one. V and J are TRBV6-2 or TRBV6-3 and TRBJ2-4, with 8 bases matching TRBD1. The CDR3 spans 13 residues. V trimming: 5 bases; J trimming: 6 bases; junction bases outside the gene matches: 3. Germline CDR1 reads MNHEY; CDR2 reads SVGEGT. The CDR3 here is CASSRQGANIQYF. The CDR3 nucleotides are TGTGCCAGCAGTCGCCAGGGGGCAAACATTCAGTACTTC.